In this sample, the clone carrying this T cell receptor (beta chain) turned up many times. These data belong to a study of human T cells and chemical hapten exposure. Described time point: pre-sensitization, week 0. The treatment was: therapeutic diphenylcyclopropenone sensitization with weekly scalp DPC. TCRdb recomputed calls from the RACE reads with MiXCR, one row per CDR3 protein. The table lists fewer than 60,000 distinct CDR3 sequences, about 11% of them singletons. Germline V gene data show CDR1 as GTSNPN and CDR2 as SVGIG (reference sequence). V lost 0 bases and J lost 7, with 11 bases in between. This CDR3 is 13 amino acids long.

The V gene is TRBV30, the J gene TRBJ2-3, with D possibly TRBD2 on 6 matching bases. The clonotype was recovered from a woman in her thirties or forties with alopecia areata. Some clones in this sample may be carry-over from other donors' samples. This material consisted of whole blood, taken in connection with sensitization to the hapten diphenylcyclopropenone (DPC). For the CDR3, the DNA is TGTGCCTGGAGTGTCGGAGGGGCCTATACGCAGTATTTT. Amino acids: CAWSVGGAYTQYF. Variable domain in full (rest from reference TRBV30 and TRBJ2-3): SQTIHQWPATLVQPVGSPLSLECTVEGTSNPNLYWYRQAAGRGLQLLFYSVGIGQISSEVPQNLSASRPQDRQFILSSKKLLLSDSGFYLCAWSVGGAYTQYFGPGTRLTVL.